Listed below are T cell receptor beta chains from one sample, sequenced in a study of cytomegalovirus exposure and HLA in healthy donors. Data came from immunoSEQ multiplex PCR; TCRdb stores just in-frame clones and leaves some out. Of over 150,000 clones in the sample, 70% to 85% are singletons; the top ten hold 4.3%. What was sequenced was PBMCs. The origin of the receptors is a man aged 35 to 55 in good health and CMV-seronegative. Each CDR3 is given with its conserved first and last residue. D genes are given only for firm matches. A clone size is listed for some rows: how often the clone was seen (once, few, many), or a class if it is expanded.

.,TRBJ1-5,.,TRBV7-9,TGTGCCAGCAGCCCAGACAATCAGCCCCAGCATTTT,CASSPDNQPQHF
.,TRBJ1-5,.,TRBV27,TGTGCCAGCAGTTTATCCACCCCAGGGCCGGGTCAGCCCCAGCATTTT,CASSLSTPGPGQPQHF
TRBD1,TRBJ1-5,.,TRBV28,TGTGCCAGCAGCACAGGGGGAACAGGCAATCAGCCCCAGCATTTT,CASSTGGTGNQPQHF
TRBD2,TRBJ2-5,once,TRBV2,TGTGCCAGCAGTGAATCCCTAGCGGGGGGCCGGGAGACCCAGTACTTC,CASSESLAGGRETQYF
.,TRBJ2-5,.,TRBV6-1,TGTGCCAGCACCTCCGACAGCCAAGAGACCCAGTACTTC,CASTSDSQETQYF
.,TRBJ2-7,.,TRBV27,TGTGCCAGCAGTTTACAGGGTTTCTACGAGCAGTACTTC,CASSLQGFYEQYF
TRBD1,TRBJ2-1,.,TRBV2,TGTGCCAGCAATTATCGGCCGGGACAGGGGTGGGATGAGCAGTTCTTC,CASNYRPGQGWDEQFF
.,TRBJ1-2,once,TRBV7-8,TGTGCCAGCAGCTTAGGTCGCAGGGGTCGGGAGGAAGGCTACACCTTC,CASSLGRRGREEGYTF
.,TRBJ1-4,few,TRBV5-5,TGTGCCAGCAGAAGCCGGGACGGGAGGGAAAAACTGTTTTTT,CASRSRDGREKLFF
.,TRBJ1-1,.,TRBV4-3,TGCGCCAGCAGCCAAGATTGGAGGAGGCGGGACACTGAAGCTTTCTTT,CASSQDWRRRDTEAFF
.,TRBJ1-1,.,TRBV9,TGTGCCAGCAGCGTAGTCCAGGGGAGGAACACTGAAGCTTTCTTT,CASSVVQGRNTEAFF
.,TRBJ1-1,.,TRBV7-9,TGTTCCAGCAGCTTTGCTGGGGGGATGAGGACTGAAGCTTTCTTT,CSSSFAGGMRTEAFF
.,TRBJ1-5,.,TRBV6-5,TGTGCCAGCAGTTTAGATAGCAATCAGCCCCAGCATTTT,CASSLDSNQPQHF
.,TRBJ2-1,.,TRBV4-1,TGCGCCAGCAGCCAAGACTTCGGGGGAGGATACAATGAGCAGTTCTTC,CASSQDFGGGYNEQFF
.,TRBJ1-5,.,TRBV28,TGTGCCAGCAGTCTAGGGGTTTCCAGCAATCAGCCCCAGCATTTT,CASSLGVSSNQPQHF
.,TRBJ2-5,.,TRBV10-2,TGCGCCAGCAGTGCGGTGCTCCAAGAGACCCAGTACTTC,CASSAVLQETQYF
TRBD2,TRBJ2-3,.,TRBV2,TGTGCCAGCAGGCGAACTAGCGCCCACACAGATACGCAGTATTTT,CASRRTSAHTDTQYF
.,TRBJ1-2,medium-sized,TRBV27,TGTGCCAGCAGTATACAGGGAGCTAACTATGGCTACACCTTC,CASSIQGANYGYTF
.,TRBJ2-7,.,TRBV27,TGTGCCAGCAGTTTATGGGCGGCGGGACCGGGTGTGGACGAGCAGTACTTC,CASSLWAAGPGVDEQYF
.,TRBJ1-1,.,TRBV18,TGTGCCAGCTCACCACTGATTAGAGGCGAAGCTTTCTTT,CASSPLIRGEAFF
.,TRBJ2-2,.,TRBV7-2,TGTGCCAGCAGCTTACCCCCTGGGGAGCTGTTTTTT,CASSLPPGELFF
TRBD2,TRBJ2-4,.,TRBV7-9,TGTGCCAGCAGCCCTGAAACACTAGCGGGGGGTAGTTACATTCAGTACTTC,CASSPETLAGGSYIQYF
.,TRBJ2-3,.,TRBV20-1,TGCAGGATGGGGGGGGCGGATACGCAGTATTTT,CRMGGADTQYF
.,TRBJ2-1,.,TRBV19,TGTGCCAGTAGTGTACGTCGAAAACGAGATGAGCAGTTCTTC,CASSVRRKRDEQFF
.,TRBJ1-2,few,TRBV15,TGTGCCACCAGCGATGGGGCGCTTGGCTACACCTTC,CATSDGALGYTF
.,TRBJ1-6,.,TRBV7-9,TGTGCCAGCAGCTTAGCTTCCGTACGCGTTACCGATAATTCACCCCTCCACTTT,CASSLASVRVTDNSPLHF
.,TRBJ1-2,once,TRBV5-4,TGTGCCAGCAGCTCCCCGGCCGAACAGGCCTATGGCTACCCCTTC,CASSSPAEQAYGYPF
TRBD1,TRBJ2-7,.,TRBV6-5,TGTGCCAGCAGAGAGTGGGGGACAGGGAACTACGAGCAGTACTTC,CASREWGTGNYEQYF
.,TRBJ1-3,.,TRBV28,TGTGCCAGCAGTTTCGGTTTGAACACCATATATTTT,CASSFGLNTIYF
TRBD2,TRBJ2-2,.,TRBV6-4,TGTGCCAGCAGTCAGACTAGCGACACCGGGGAGCTGTTTTTT,CASSQTSDTGELFF
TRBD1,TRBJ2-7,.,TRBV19,TGTGCCAGTACGACAGGGGACGAGCAGTACTTC,CASTTGDEQYF
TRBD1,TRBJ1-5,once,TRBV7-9,TGTGCCAGCAGCCCGACAGGGAATCAGCCCCAGCATTTT,CASSPTGNQPQHF
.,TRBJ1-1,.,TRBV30,TGTGCCTGGAGTGTTATTGGAGGGTGGACGAACACTGAAGCTTTCTTT,CAWSVIGGWTNTEAFF
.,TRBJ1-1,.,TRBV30,TGTGCCTGGACTAACCTGTCCCTTGTGGCTTTCTTT,CAWTNLSLVAFF
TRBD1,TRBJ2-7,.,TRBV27,TGTGCCAGCAGTTCCACCGGGACAGGGTACTCGGTGGGTGTCTACGAGCAGTACTTC,CASSSTGTGYSVGVYEQYF
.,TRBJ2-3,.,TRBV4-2,TGTGCCAGCAGCCAAAGGACGGGGGGACACACAGATACGCAGTATTTT,CASSQRTGGHTDTQYF
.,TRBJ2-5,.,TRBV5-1,TGCGCCAGCAGCTTGGGGATGCAGGGCGCGGAGACCCAGTACTTC,CASSLGMQGAETQYF
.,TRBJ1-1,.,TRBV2,TGTGCCAGCAGTGAAGTGGGCTCCACTGAAGCTTTCTTT,CASSEVGSTEAFF
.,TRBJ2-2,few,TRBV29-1,TGCAGCTACAGGGTGGCCGGGGAGCTGTTTTTT,CSYRVAGELFF
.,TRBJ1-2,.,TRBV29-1,TGCAGCGTTCTCCTGTTACAGGGATATGGCTACACCTTC,CSVLLLQGYGYTF
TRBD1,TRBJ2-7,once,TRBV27,TGTGCCAGCAGTTTAGGCTCAGGGGGCTACGAGCAGTACTTC,CASSLGSGGYEQYF
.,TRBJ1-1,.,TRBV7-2,TGTGCCAGCAGCACCGGACAGTCGAACACTGAAGCTTTCTTT,CASSTGQSNTEAFF
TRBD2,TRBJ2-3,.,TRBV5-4,TGTGCCAGCAGCTTCAAACTAGCGGGCACAGATACGCAGTATTTT,CASSFKLAGTDTQYF
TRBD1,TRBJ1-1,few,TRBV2,TGTGCCAGCAAGGGGGCGCCGGACACTGAAGCTTTCTTT,CASKGAPDTEAFF
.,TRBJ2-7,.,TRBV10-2,TGCGCCAGCAGTGGAGTAGACTCAAAGACCTACGAGCAGTACTTC,CASSGVDSKTYEQYF
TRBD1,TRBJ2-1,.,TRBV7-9,TGTGCCAGCAGCCACCTCTTTCGGGACAGGGCTTCCTACAATGAGCAGTTCTTC,CASSHLFRDRASYNEQFF